This T cell receptor (beta chain) is from a study of cytomegalovirus exposure and HLA in healthy donors. Study observations and caveats: In a later analysis, compared with equally common non-associated chains, HLA-associated beta chains were more expanded.

This clone was recorded only once. No antigen is known for it. CDR3 size: 15 residues. V shed 3 bases and J 12 bases; nucleotides not matched to a gene: 14. Germline CDR1 is MNHNS and CDR2 is SASEGT. The study ran its PCR with 60 Vbeta and 13 Jbeta primers. The assay was immunoSEQ multiplex PCR, and TCRdb's table has in-frame clones only and misses some. The repertoire includes fewer than 250,000 clones, more than 75% of them detected once, and 3.8% sits in the top ten. The TCR was taken from a male donor in good health and CMV-seronegative. The sequenced material came from PBMCs. The V call is TRBV6-1, the J call TRBJ2-1; 7 bases align to TRBD2. CDR3 in amino acids: CASSEGYGREWGQFF. The DNA for the CDR3 is TGTGCCAGCAGTGAGGGATATGGGCGGGAGTGGGGGCAGTTCTTC.